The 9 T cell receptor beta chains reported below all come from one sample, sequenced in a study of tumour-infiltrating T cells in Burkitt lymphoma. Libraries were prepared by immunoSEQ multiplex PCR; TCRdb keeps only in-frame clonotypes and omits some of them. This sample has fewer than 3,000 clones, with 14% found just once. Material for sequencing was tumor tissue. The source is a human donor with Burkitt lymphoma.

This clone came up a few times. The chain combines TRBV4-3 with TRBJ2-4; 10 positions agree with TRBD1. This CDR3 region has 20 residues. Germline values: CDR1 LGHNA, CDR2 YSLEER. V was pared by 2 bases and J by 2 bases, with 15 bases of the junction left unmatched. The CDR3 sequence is CASSQRRPGQGPETKNIQYF. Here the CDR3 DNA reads TGCGCCAGCAGCCAAAGGAGGCCGGGACAGGGGCCCGAAACCAAAAACATTCAGTACTTC.

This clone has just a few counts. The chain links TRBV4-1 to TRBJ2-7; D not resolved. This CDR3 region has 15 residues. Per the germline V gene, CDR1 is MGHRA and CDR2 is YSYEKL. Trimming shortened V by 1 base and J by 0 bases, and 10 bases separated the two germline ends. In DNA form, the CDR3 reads TGCGCCAGCAGCCAAGGTCCCCAATTCTCCTACGAGCAGTACTTC. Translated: CASSQGPQFSYEQYF.

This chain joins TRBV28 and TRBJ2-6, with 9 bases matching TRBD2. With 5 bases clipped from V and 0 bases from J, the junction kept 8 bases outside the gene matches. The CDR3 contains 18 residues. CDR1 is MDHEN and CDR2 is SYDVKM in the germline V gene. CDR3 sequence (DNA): TGTGCCAGCAGTGGGATTTTAGCGGGAGCCTCTGGGGCCAACGTCCTGACTTTC. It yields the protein CASSGILAGASGANVLTF.

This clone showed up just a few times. The CDR3 DNA follows: TGTGCCAGCAGCCCCCCCGAGCGTGGCCCTGGGGCCAACGTCCTGACTTTC. Protein sequence: CASSPPERGPGANVLTF. The chain uses TRBV7-6 and TRBJ2-6; unclear D gene. The CDR3 covers 17 residues. Trimming left V 5 bases short and J 2 bases short, with 16 bases between. In germline, CDR1 is SGHVS, CDR2 FNYEAQ.

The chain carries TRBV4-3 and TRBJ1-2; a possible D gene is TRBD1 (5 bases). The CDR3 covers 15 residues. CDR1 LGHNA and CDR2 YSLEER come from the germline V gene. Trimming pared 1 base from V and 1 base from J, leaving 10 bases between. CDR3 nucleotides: TGCGCCAGCAGCCAAGGCCCAGGGCATAACTATGGCTACACCTTC. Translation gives CASSQGPGHNYGYTF.

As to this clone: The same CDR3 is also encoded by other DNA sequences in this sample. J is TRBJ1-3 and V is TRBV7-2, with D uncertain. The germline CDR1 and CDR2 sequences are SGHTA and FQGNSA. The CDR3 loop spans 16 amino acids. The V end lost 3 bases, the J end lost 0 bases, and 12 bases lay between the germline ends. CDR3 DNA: TGTGCCAGCAGCTTTACTTCAGTGACCTCTGGAAACACCATATATTTT. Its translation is CASSFTSVTSGNTIYF.

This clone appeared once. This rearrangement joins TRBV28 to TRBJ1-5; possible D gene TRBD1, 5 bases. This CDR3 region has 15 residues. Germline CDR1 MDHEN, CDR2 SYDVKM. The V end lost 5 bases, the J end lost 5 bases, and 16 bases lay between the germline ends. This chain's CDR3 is CASSARTPGDQPQHF. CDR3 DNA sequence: TGTGCCAGCAGTGCCCGGACGCCGGGGGATCAGCCCCAGCATTTT.

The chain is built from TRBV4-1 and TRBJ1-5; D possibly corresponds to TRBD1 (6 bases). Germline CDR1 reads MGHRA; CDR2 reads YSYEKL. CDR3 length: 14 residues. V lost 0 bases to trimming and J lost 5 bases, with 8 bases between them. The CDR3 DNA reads TGCGCCAGCAGCCAAGACGGGGGCGATCAGCCCCAGCATTTT. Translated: CASSQDGGDQPQHF.

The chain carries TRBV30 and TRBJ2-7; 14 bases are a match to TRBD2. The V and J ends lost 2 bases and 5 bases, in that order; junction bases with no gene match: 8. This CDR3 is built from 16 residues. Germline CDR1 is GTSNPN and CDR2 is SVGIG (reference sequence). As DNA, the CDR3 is TGTGCCTGGAGTATAGGACTAGCGGGGGGAGGGGACGAGCAGTACTTC. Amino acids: CAWSIGLAGGGDEQYF.